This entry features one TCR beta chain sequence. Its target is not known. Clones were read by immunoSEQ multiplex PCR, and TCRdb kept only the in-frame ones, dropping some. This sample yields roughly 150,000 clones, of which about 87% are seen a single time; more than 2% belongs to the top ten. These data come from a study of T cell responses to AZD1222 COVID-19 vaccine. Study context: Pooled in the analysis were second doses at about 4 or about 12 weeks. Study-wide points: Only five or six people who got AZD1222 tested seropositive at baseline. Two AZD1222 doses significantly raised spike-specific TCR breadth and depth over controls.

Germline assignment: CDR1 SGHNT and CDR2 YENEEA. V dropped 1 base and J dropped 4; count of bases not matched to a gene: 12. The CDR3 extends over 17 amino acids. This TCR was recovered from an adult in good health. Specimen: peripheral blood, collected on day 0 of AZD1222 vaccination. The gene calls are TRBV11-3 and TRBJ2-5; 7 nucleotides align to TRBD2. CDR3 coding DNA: TGTGCCAGCAGCTTAGTCGAATTGTGGGAGGGCCTAGAGACCCAGTACTTC. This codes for CASSLVELWEGLETQYF.